The clone carrying this T cell receptor beta chain was seen repeatedly, ten times or more. Having ophthalmopathy, the donors showed moderate-to-severe activity, CAS ≥3 and NOSPECS ≥4, with disease lasting under 3 months. Diagnosis used clinical symptoms, serum thyroxine, TRAb, thyroid ultrasound and orbital computed tomography. The source of the sample is a study of Graves' ophthalmopathy and Graves' hyperthyroidism. RNA transcripts served as template for amplifying TCR beta CDR3 sequences. First-round RT-PCR employed HTBI primers, with a second-round multiplex PCR after it. One entry per CDR3 protein, called by TCRdb with MiXCR from the multiplex PCR reads. Of approximately 460,000 distinct CDR3 sequences listed, roughly an eighth are singletons. Trimming removed 5 bases at V and 5 bases at J, with 19 bases between. The CDR3 has 16 residues. CDR1 is MNHNS and CDR2 is SASEGT in the germline V gene.

This clonotype was obtained from a woman in her thirties with Graves' ophthalmopathy. The V gene is TRBV6-1, the J gene TRBJ1-5; D is perhaps TRBD1 (5 bases). Sample: blood. The CDR3 DNA reads as TGTGCCAGCAGTCAGGGCCGGGTGTCAGGGCATCAGCCCCAGCATTTT. Protein product: CASSQGRVSGHQPQHF.